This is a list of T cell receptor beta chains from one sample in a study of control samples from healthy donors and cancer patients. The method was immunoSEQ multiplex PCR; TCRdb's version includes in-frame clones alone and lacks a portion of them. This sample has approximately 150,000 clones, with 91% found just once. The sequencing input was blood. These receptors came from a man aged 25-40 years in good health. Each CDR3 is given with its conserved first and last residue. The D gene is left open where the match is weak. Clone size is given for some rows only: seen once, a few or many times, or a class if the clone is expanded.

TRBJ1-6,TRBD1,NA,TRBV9,CASTEGARSNSPLHF,TGTGCCAGCACCGAGGGGGCGCGATCTAATTCACCCCTCCACTTT
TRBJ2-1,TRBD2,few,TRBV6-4,CASSAGTTNEQFF,TGTGCCAGCAGTGCCGGGACTACCAATGAGCAGTTCTTC
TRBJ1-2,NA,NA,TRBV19,CASSSGVGRLTSGDGYTF,TGTGCCAGTAGTAGTGGGGTGGGACGTCTAACTTCGGGGGATGGCTACACCTTC
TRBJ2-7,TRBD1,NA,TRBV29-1,CSVGQGSLYEQYF,TGCAGCGTTGGACAGGGGAGCTTATACGAGCAGTACTTC
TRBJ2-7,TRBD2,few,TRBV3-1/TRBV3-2,CASSQSLSGGDEQYF,TGTGCCAGCAGCCAATCGCTTAGCGGGGGAGACGAGCAGTACTTC
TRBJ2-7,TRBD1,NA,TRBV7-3,CASSSLGQLQQYF,TGTGCCAGCAGCTCATTGGGACAGCTCCAGCAGTACTTC
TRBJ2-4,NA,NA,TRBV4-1,CASSQDFARQGKHIQYF,TGCGCCAGCAGCCAAGATTTCGCACGGCAAGGCAAGCACATTCAGTACTTC
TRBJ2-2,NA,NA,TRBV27,CASSLRETGGELFF,TGTGCCAGCAGTTTAAGGGAAACGGGCGGGGAGCTGTTTTTT
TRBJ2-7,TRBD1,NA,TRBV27,CASSLSIQGDEQYF,TGTGCCAGCAGTTTATCGATACAGGGGGACGAGCAGTACTTC
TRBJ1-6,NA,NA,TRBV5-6,CASNLEGDTRVSPLHF,TGTGCCAGCAACCTTGAGGGGGACACCCGGGTTTCACCCCTCCACTTT
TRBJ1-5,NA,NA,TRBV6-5,CASRLSRDQPQHF,TGTGCCAGCAGACTCAGCAGGGACCAGCCCCAGCATTTT
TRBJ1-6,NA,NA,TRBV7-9,CASSLSGFSSPLHF,TGTGCCAGCAGCTTAAGCGGGTTTAGTTCACCCCTCCACTTT
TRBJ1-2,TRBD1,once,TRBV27,CASSFLQGHYGYTF,TGTGCCAGCAGTTTCCTACAGGGGCACTATGGCTACACCTTC
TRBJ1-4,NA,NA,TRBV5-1,CASSLELGRTNEKLFF,TGCGCCAGCAGCTTGGAATTAGGGAGGACTAATGAAAAACTGTTTTTT
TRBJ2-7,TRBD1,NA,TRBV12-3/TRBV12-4,CASSDRGKQYF,TGTGCCAGCAGTGACAGGGGAAAGCAGTACTTC
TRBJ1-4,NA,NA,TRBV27,CASSSAVNEKLFF,TGTGCCAGCAGTTCGGCAGTTAATGAAAAACTGTTTTTT
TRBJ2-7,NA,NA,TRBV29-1,CSVESGVAYEQYF,TGCAGCGTTGAATCGGGGGTTGCCTACGAGCAGTACTTC
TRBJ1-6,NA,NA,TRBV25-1,CASLPTGDGRSPLHF,TGTGCCAGCCTACCGACCGGGGATGGTCGTTCACCCCTCCACTTT
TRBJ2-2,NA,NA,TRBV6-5,CASSPSRTGELFF,TGTGCCAGCAGCCCCAGTCGCACCGGGGAGCTGTTTTTT
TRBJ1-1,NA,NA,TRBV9,CASSVALRDTEAFF,TGTGCCAGCAGCGTAGCCCTACGGGACACTGAAGCTTTCTTT
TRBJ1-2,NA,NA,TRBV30,CAWRSASNYGYTF,TGTGCCTGGAGGTCGGCATCGAACTATGGCTACACCTTC
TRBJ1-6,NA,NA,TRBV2,CASSERGSSYNSPLHF,TGTGCCAGCAGTGAAAGGGGGAGCTCCTATAATTCACCCCTCCACTTT
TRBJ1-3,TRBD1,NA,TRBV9,CASSVTQGASGNTIYF,TGTGCCAGCAGCGTAACACAGGGGGCCTCTGGAAACACCATATATTTT
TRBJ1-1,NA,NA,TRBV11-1,CASSPSGGGTTEAFF,TGTGCCAGCAGCCCCAGTGGGGGCGGGACTACTGAAGCTTTCTTT
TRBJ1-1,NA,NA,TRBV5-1,CASSLDAGTEAFF,TGCGCCAGCAGCTTGGACGCAGGGACTGAAGCTTTCTTT
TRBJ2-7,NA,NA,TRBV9,CASSVAGAETSEQYF,TGTGCCAGCAGCGTAGCGGGGGCTGAGACTTCCGAGCAGTACTTC
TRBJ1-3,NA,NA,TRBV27,CASSPIQGTGNTIYF,TGTGCCAGCAGTCCCATCCAGGGGACTGGAAACACCATATATTTT
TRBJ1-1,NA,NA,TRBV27,CASSYGRNTEAFF,TGTGCCAGCAGTTATGGGAGAAACACTGAAGCTTTCTTT
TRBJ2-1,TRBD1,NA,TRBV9,CASSPRGNYNEQFF,TGTGCCAGCAGCCCCAGGGGGAATTACAATGAGCAGTTCTTC
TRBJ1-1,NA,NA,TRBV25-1,CASGDIMNTEAFF,TGTGCCAGCGGTGACATCATGAACACTGAAGCTTTCTTT
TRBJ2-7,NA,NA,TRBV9,CASSGGTGANEQYF,TGTGCCAGCAGCGGGGGGACGGGGGCCAACGAGCAGTACTTC
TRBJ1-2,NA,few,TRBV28,CASTRGRGGYTF,TGTGCCAGCACCAGGGGACGTGGTGGCTACACCTTC
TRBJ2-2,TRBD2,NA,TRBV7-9,CASSLAGTSGTGELFF,TGTGCCAGCAGCTTAGCCGGGACTAGTGGTACCGGGGAGCTGTTTTTT
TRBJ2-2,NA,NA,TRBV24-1,CATSDLYRAGELFF,TGTGCCACCAGTGATTTGTACAGAGCCGGGGAGCTGTTTTTT